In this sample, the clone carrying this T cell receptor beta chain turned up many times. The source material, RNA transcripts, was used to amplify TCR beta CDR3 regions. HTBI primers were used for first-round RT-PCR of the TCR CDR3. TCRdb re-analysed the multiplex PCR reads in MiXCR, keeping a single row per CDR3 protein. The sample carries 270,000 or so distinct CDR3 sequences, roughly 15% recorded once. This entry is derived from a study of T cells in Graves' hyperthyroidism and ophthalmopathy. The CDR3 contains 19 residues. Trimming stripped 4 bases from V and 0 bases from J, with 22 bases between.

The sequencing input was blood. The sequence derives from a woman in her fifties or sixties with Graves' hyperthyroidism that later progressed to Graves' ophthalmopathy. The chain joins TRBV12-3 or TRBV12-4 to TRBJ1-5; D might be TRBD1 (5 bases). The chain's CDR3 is CASSSGTKDLHTSNQPQHF. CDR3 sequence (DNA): TGTGCCAGCAGTTCCGGGACGAAAGATTTACATACTAGCAATCAGCCCCAGCATTTT.